These 13 T cell receptor beta chains originate from one sample sequenced in a study of T cell repertoires in cytomegalovirus infection. TCRdb re-called the reads with MiXCR, one entry per CDR3 protein. The sample has under 200,000 distinct CDR3 sequences, about a tenth seen once. The sample consisted of PBMCs. All receptors come from a human donor in good health (CMV status not recorded). Some clones in this sample may be carry-over from other donors' samples.

This chain uses TRBV28 with TRBJ2-1; the D is unclear. The germline gives CDR1 MDHEN, CDR2 SYDVKM. Trimming cost V 3 bases and J 2 bases, with 14 bases left between them. This CDR3 comprises 16 residues. The CDR3: CASSLGHEGPYNEQFF. The CDR3 nucleotides read TGTGCCAGCAGTTTGGGCCACGAAGGCCCCTACAATGAGCAGTTCTTC.

Concerning this clonotype itself: This may arise from a read error, as a much more abundant clone is one base away. The chain links TRBV6-5 to TRBJ2-2, with 10 nucleotides matching TRBD2. Unmatched junction bases numbered 8, after V lost 6 bases and J lost 7 bases. The CDR3 runs 15 residues. Germline assignment: CDR1 MNHEY and CDR2 SVGAGI. Written as DNA, the CDR3 is TGTGCCAGCAGAACGGCTAGCGGGAGTGTCGGGGAGCTGTTTTTT. It translates to CASRTASGSVGELFF.

In its sample, this clonotype ranks as medium-sized (0.01 to 0.1%). The chain uses TRBV7-7 and TRBJ1-2; D may be TRBD1 (6 bases). The CDR3 runs to 18 residues. V dropped 1 base and J dropped 2 bases, with 20 bases sitting between them. The germline V gene has CDR1 SSHAT and CDR2 FNYEAQ (reference sequence). The CDR3 loop is CASSLGAWGRTSNYGYTF. Here the CDR3 DNA reads TGTGCCAGCAGCTTAGGGGCCTGGGGGCGGACGTCGAACTATGGCTACACCTTC. The complete variable domain, with remaining parts taken from reference TRBV7-7 and TRBJ1-2, reads GAGVSQSPRYKVTKRGQDVTLRCDPISSHATLYWYQQALGQGPEFLTYFNYEAQPDKSGLPSDRFSAERPEGSISTLTIQRTEQRDSAMYRCASSLGAWGRTSNYGYTFGSGTRLTVV.

This clonotype was observed a few times. The chain links TRBV4-3 to TRBJ2-1, with D maybe TRBD1 (7 bases). Looked up from germline, CDR1 is LGHNA and CDR2 is YSLEER. The CDR3 sequence is 15 residues long. V gave up 0 bases and J gave up 5 bases, with 11 bases separating them. CDR3 coding DNA: TGCGCCAGCAGCCAAGATCAGGGGGGCAACAATGAGCAGTTCTTC. This translates into CASSQDQGGNNEQFF.

This clonotype has more than one count but fewer than ten. The J gene is TRBJ1-1, the V gene TRBV28, with 7 bases lining up with TRBD1. The junction had 7 bases not matched to a gene; V was cut back by 5 bases and J by 4 bases. The length of the CDR3 is 14 residues. Germline CDR1 MDHEN, CDR2 SYDVKM. Here the CDR3 reads CASSIPGQSTEAFF. DNA for the CDR3: TGTGCCAGCAGTATTCCGGGACAGAGCACTGAAGCTTTCTTT.

This clonotype occurred a few times. The rearrangement links TRBV27 to TRBJ2-1, with TRBD1 identical over 9 bases. V shed 5 bases and J 8 bases; nucleotides not matched to a gene: 4. This CDR3 has 13 amino acids. Germline V gene sequence: CDR1 MNHEY, CDR2 SMNVEV (reference sequence). Here the CDR3 DNA reads TGTGCCAGCAGTACGGGACAGGGTTATGAGCAGTTCTTC. This codes for CASSTGQGYEQFF.

This clonotype was observed a few times. The V and J genes are TRBV24-1 and TRBJ1-2; D is unresolved. Per germline, CDR1 KGHDR and CDR2 SFDVKD. The CDR3 is 13 amino acids. Trimming left V 8 bases short and J 2 bases short, with 11 bases between. CDR3 in DNA: TGTGCCACCACGGGTGGAGGGAACTATGGCTACACCTTC. Amino acid sequence: CATTGGGNYGYTF.

This clonotype was observed many times. The chain joins TRBV4-1 to TRBJ2-3, with D maybe TRBD1 (7 bases). Germline CDR1 and CDR2: MGHRA and YSYEKL. Deletions cut 8 bases from V and 1 base from J, with 10 bases between. This CDR3 region has 13 residues. This chain's CDR3 is CASAGQRTDTQYF. The CDR3 coding sequence is TGCGCCAGCGCGGGACAGCGCACAGATACGCAGTATTTT.

Ten or more counts support this clonotype. V usage is TRBV12-3 or TRBV12-4 and J usage is TRBJ1-5; 7 bases are shared with TRBD1. The ends lost 5 bases at V and 4 bases at J; junction bases unmatched: 2. CDR3 length: 13 amino acids. CDR3 nucleotide sequence: TGTGCCAGCAGTCGACAGGGAAATCAGCCCCAGCATTTT. This translates into CASSRQGNQPQHF.

This clonotype was seen at least ten times. This rearrangement joins TRBV7-6 to TRBJ1-3; D possibly corresponds to TRBD1 (5 bases). The V gene lost 1 base and the J gene lost 1 base, with 8 bases spanning the gap. This CDR3 has 15 residues. Germline loops: CDR1 SGHVS, CDR2 FNYEAQ. The CDR3 protein is CASSLEGDSGNTIYF. In DNA, the CDR3 is TGTGCCAGCAGCTTAGAAGGGGATTCTGGAAACACCATATATTTT.

This clonotype was counted at least ten times. The rearrangement uses TRBV7-2 and TRBJ2-7; TRBD2 matches at 10 bases. Germline CDR1 SGHTA, CDR2 FQGNSA. With V trimmed by 6 bases and J by 5 bases, 10 bases remained unmatched. This CDR3 contains 15 residues. The CDR3 loop reads CASRLDLAGDHEQYF. DNA for the CDR3: TGTGCCAGCAGACTAGACCTAGCGGGAGACCACGAGCAGTACTTC.

This clonotype was detected many times. The V gene is TRBV10-3, the J gene TRBJ2-1; TRBD2 agrees at 12 bases. Per the germline V gene, CDR1 is ENHRY and CDR2 is SYGVKD. CDR3 length: 18 amino acids. Trimming took 2 bases from V and 3 from J; bases not matched to a gene: 8. The CDR3 spells CAISELLAGGLGYNEQFF. The CDR3 nucleotides are TGTGCCATCAGTGAGCTCCTAGCGGGGGGGTTAGGCTACAATGAGCAGTTCTTC.

This clonotype was counted many times. The V gene is TRBV4-1, the J gene TRBJ2-7, with 9 bases lining up with TRBD2. Germline CDR1 is MGHRA and CDR2 is YSYEKL. CDR3 length equals 17 residues. J was trimmed by 0 bases and V by 3 bases; bases with no gene match: 9. Written as DNA, the CDR3 is TGCGCCAGCAGCCACAGAACCGGGACTAGCTACTCCTACGAGCAGTACTTC. Its protein product is CASSHRTGTSYSYEQYF.